Each of the 8 T cell receptor beta chains below was sequenced from the same sample in a study of T cells in Graves' hyperthyroidism and ophthalmopathy. There were TCR beta CDR3 regions amplified from RNA transcripts. First-round RT-PCR with HTBI primers amplified the TCR CDR3 region. TCRdb reanalysed the multiplex PCR reads using MiXCR and keeps one entry per CDR3 protein. The repertoire holds around 600,000 distinct CDR3 sequences, about 15% seen once, with under 15% in the top ten. The material sequenced was blood. The receptors were gathered from a woman between 50 and 59 years old with Graves' ophthalmopathy.

This clonotype was recorded many times. The CDR3 spells CASSPLDSYGYTF. CDR3 nucleotide sequence: TGTGCCAGCTCACCTTTGGACAGCTATGGCTACACCTTC. The chain links TRBV18 to TRBJ1-2; perhaps TRBD1 as D (6 bases). CDR1 KGHSH and CDR2 LQKENI come from the germline V gene. V dropped 3 bases and J dropped 4 bases, with 9 bases sitting between them. The CDR3 contains 13 residues. The full variable domain, with the rest looked up from reference TRBV18 and TRBJ1-2, is NAGVMQNPRHLVRRRGQEARLRCSPMKGHSHVYWYRQLPEEGLKFMVYLQKENIIDESGMPKERFSAEFPKEGPSILRIQQVVRGDSAAYFCASSPLDSYGYTFGSGTRLTVV.

This clonotype was seen ten or more times. V is TRBV15 and J is TRBJ1-1; maybe TRBD1 (5 bases). The ends were cut back, 0 bases at V and 5 bases at J, with 10 bases in the middle. Germline CDR1 LNHNV, CDR2 YYDKDF (reference sequence). The CDR3 length is 14 residues. Written as DNA, the CDR3 is TGTGCCACCAGCAGAGAGACAGCCAGAACTGAAGCTTTCTTT. Translated: CATSRETARTEAFF. The whole variable domain, filled in from reference TRBV15 and TRBJ1-1, reads DAMVIQNPRYQVTQFGKPVTLSCSQTLNHNVMYWYQQKSSQAPKLLFHYYDKDFNNEADTPDNFQSRRPNTSFCFLDIRSPGLGDTAMYLCATSRETARTEAFFGQGTRLTVV.

Comment on this clonotype: Since a much larger clone is just one base distant, this may be a read error. This chain links TRBV28 with TRBJ2-3; D is ambiguous. Germline V gene lookup returns CDR1 MDHEN and CDR2 SYDVKM. The CDR3 runs to 15 residues. The CDR3 region is CASISTSSGTDTRYF. DNA of the CDR3: TGTGCCAGCATCTCGACATCCTCTGGCACAGATACGCGGTATTTT.

To note about this clonotype: One end of the junction varies from germline; a read error may be responsible. The V call is TRBV29-1, the J call TRBJ2-2; D perhaps matches TRBD2 (5 bases). The CDR3 length is 16 residues. Germline CDR1 and CDR2: SQVTM and ANQGSEA. In DNA, the CDR3 is TGCAGCGTTGCGAGGGCGGGCGGGCTTAACACCGGGAAGCTGTTTTTT. Encoded protein: CSVARAGGLNTGKLFF.

The table lists this clonotype with many counts. This chain joins TRBV27 and TRBJ2-7, with D possibly TRBD1 on 6 matching bases. Looked up from germline, CDR1 is MNHEY and CDR2 is SMNVEV (reference sequence). V was cut by 2 bases and J by 0 bases, with 17 bases left in between. The CDR3 is 17 residues long. DNA for the CDR3: TGTGCCAGCAGTTTAACGACAGGTCCCTCAAGCTCCTACGAGCAGTACTTC. It encodes CASSLTTGPSSSYEQYF.

The chain is built from TRBV10-3 and TRBJ1-5, with 8 bases identical to TRBD1. Germline CDR1 is ENHRY and CDR2 is SYGVKD. The length of the CDR3 is 16 residues. After removal of 3 bases from V and 1 base from J, the junction contained 5 bases not matched to a gene. CDR3 bases: TGTGCCATCAGTGATTACGGACAGGGCAGCAATCAGCCCCAGCATTTT. This encodes CAISDYGQGSNQPQHF.

This clonotype was seen ten or more times. The J gene is TRBJ2-2, the V gene TRBV28; 9 nucleotides match TRBD1. V lost 5 bases and J lost 7; bases outside the gene matches: 8. Germline CDR1 MDHEN, CDR2 SYDVKM. The CDR3 has 15 residues. CDR3: CASSQPTGGGGELFF. The CDR3 DNA reads as TGTGCCAGCAGTCAACCAACAGGGGGCGGCGGGGAGCTGTTTTTT. The entire variable domain, with the rest obtained from reference TRBV28 and TRBJ2-2, is as follows: DVKVTQSSRYLVKRTGEKVFLECVQDMDHENMFWYRQDPGLGLRLIYFSYDVKMKEKGDIPEGYSVSREKKERFSLILESASTNQTSMYLCASSQPTGGGGELFFGEGSRLTVL.

This clonotype was seen many times. The rearrangement joins TRBV12-3 or TRBV12-4 to TRBJ2-1, with TRBD2 matching over 14 bases. Trimming cost V 7 bases and J 6 bases; bases outside gene matches: 5. The CDR3 runs to 15 residues. CDR3 DNA: TGTGCCAGCACCGCGGGACTAGCGGGGGCCAATGAGCAGTTCTTC. Protein sequence: CASTAGLAGANEQFF.